Presented here are 23 T cell receptor beta chains from one specimen sequenced in a study of T cell repertoires in cytomegalovirus infection. A single record per CDR3 protein comes from TCRdb applying MiXCR to the reads. Here the sample spans roughly 860,000 distinct CDR3 sequences, around a third being singletons. For these receptors, no antigen is known. The sequencing used cultured CD8+ T cells from PBMCs, collected from culture after CMV antigen stimulation. These receptors came from a human donor in good health (CMV status not recorded). Some clones in this sample may be carry-over from other donors' samples.

V usage is TRBV23-1 and J usage is TRBJ2-7; a weak D match, TRBD1 (6 bases). TRBV23-1 is an ORF; its function is uncertain. This CDR3 spans 18 amino acids. V lost 0 bases and J 1 base, leaving 19 bases between the germline ends. The CDR3 region has the DNA TGCGCCAGCAGTCAATCCAAGGGGGACCGTGAAGGTTCCTACGAGCAGTACGTC. It specifies CASSQSKGDREGSYEQYV.

This clonotype has just one count. The genes are TRBV6-1 and TRBJ1-2, with D perhaps TRBD1 (5 bases). Trimming shortened V by 11 bases and J by 4 bases, and 14 bases separated the two germline ends. CDR3 length equals 12 residues. Germline V gene sequence: CDR1 MNHNS, CDR2 SASEGT. This CDR3 is CAGLRVGYGYTF. In nucleotides, the CDR3 is TGTGCCGGCCTCAGGGTCGGCTATGGCTACACCTTC.

The genes are TRBV7-8 and TRBJ2-1, with unresolved D. V was clipped by 5 bases and J by 9 bases, with 14 bases between them. Looked up from germline, CDR1 is SGHVS and CDR2 is FQNEAQ. The CDR3 has 13 amino acids. Here the CDR3 DNA reads TGTGCCAGCAGCCCCTTCTCTATGGGTGAGCAGTTCTTC. Translating gives CASSPFSMGEQFF. Full variable domain (outside the CDR3, taken from reference TRBV7-8 and TRBJ2-1): GAGVSQSPRYKVAKRGQDVALRCDPISGHVSLFWYQQALGQGPEFLTYFQNEAQLDKSGLPSDRFFAERPEGSVSTLKIQRTQQEDSAVYLCASSPFSMGEQFFGPGTRLTVL.

This clonotype has only one observation. V usage is TRBV19 and J usage is TRBJ2-5, with D hard to call. The V end was cut by 9 bases, the J end by 2 bases, with 13 bases between. The CDR3 is 13 residues long. Per germline, CDR1 LNHDA and CDR2 SQIVND (reference sequence). The CDR3, as DNA: TGTGCCAGCGGAATCACAGTACAAGAGACCCAGTACTTC. Its translation is CASGITVQETQYF. Combining the CDR3 with reference TRBV19 and TRBJ2-5 gives the whole variable domain DGGITQSPKYLFRKEGQNVTLSCEQNLNHDAMYWYRQDPGQGLRLIYYSQIVNDFQKGDIAEGYSVSREKKESFPLTVTSAQKNPTAFYLCASGITVQETQYFGPGTRLLVL.

Only a few counts were recorded for this clonotype. This chain links TRBV20-1 with TRBJ1-5; D is perhaps TRBD1 (6 bases). The V end was cut by 4 bases, the J end by 0 bases, with 13 bases between. The V gene's germline CDR1 is DFQATT and CDR2 SNEGSKA (reference sequence). The CDR3 has 15 amino acids. CDR3 sequence reads: CSAKDRYYSNQPQHF. CDR3 nucleotides: TGCAGTGCTAAAGACAGGTACTATAGCAATCAGCCCCAGCATTTT.

The CDR3 here is CASSYLGQSRETQYF. The CDR3 DNA is TGTGCCAGCAGTTACTTGGGACAGTCGCGAGAGACCCAGTACTTC. The V and J genes are TRBV6-8 and TRBJ2-5, with 7 bases fitting TRBD1. The germline gives CDR1 MNHGY, CDR2 SAAAGT. CDR3 size: 15 residues. Trimming removed 1 base from V and 4 bases from J; junction bases left unmatched: 6.

The V gene is TRBV25-1, the J gene TRBJ1-6; 10 bases align to TRBD1. The V and J ends lost 6 bases and 9 bases, in that order; junction bases with no gene match: 14. The CDR3 runs 17 residues. Germline CDR1 reads MGHDK; CDR2 reads SYGVNS. The CDR3 loop reads CASSPGQGRDLFSPLHF. The CDR3 DNA sequence: TGTGCCAGCAGCCCGGGACAGGGGAGGGATCTCTTTTCACCCCTCCACTTT.

This clonotype was seen more than once but under ten times. This chain connects TRBV24-1 to TRBJ2-7, with TRBD1 matching over 11 bases. Germline trimming cut 7 bases from V and 3 bases from J; bases unmatched to any gene: 7. The CDR3 is 15 residues long. CDR1 is KGHDR and CDR2 is SFDVKD in the germline V gene. The CDR3 DNA reads as TGTGCCACCAGGGACAGGGGGCGAGGTCTCTACGAGCAGTACTTC. It encodes CATRDRGRGLYEQYF.

This clonotype showed up many times. At one end the junction does not follow the germline gene, possibly because of a read error. This sequence joins TRBV5-1 and TRBJ2-3; TRBD1 matches 8 bases. From germline, CDR1 is SGHRS and CDR2 YFSETQ. The CDR3 is 14 residues long. The CDR3 nucleotides read TGTGCCAGCAGTTACGGACAGGGTGCAGATACGCAGTATTTT. Protein: CASSYGQGADTQYF. Drawing the rest from reference TRBV5-1 and TRBJ2-3, the complete variable domain is KAGVTQTPRYLIKTRGQQVTLSCSPISGHRSVSWYQQTPGQGLQFLFEYFSETQRNKGNFPGRFSGRQFSNSRSEMNVSTLELGDSALYLCASSYGQGADTQYFGPGTRLTVL.

This clonotype was observed a handful of times. V is TRBV6-2 or TRBV6-3 and J is TRBJ2-4; D assignment may be TRBD1 or TRBD2 (5 bases each). The V end lost 2 bases, the J end lost 15 bases, and 20 bases lay between the germline ends. CDR1 and CDR2 from the germline V gene are MNHEY and SVGEGT. This CDR3 is built from 14 residues. The CDR3 sequence: CASSYRKSDVGRYF. Here the CDR3 DNA reads TGTGCCAGCAGTTACCGGAAAAGCGATGTGGGACGGTACTTC.

In nucleotides, the CDR3 is TGTGCCAGCAGTTACTCCCGGGGGGGAGAGACCCAGTACTTC. It codes for CASSYSRGGETQYF. The rearrangement uses TRBV6-2 or TRBV6-3 and TRBJ2-5, with 8 bases lining up with TRBD2. This CDR3 has 14 residues. Germline trimming cut 0 bases from V and 4 bases from J; bases unmatched to any gene: 1. Germline assignment: CDR1 MNHEY and CDR2 SVGEGT.

This clonotype was seen a few times. The chain employs TRBV6-2 or TRBV6-3 and TRBJ1-1; possibly TRBD1 for D (5 bases). The germline V and J ends were trimmed by 6 bases and 3 bases, with 17 bases remaining between them. This CDR3 is 15 amino acids long. Germline V gives CDR1 MNHEY, CDR2 SVGEGT. This chain's CDR3 is CASRYRPRMDTEAFF. For the CDR3, the DNA is TGTGCCAGCAGGTACAGGCCCCGAATGGACACTGAAGCTTTCTTT.

Worth noting for this clonotype: Being one base from a much bigger clone, this may be a read error. The chain has TRBV7-2 and TRBJ2-1; no clear D. In germline, CDR1 is SGHTA, CDR2 FQGNSA. The CDR3 extends over 13 amino acids. V lost 5 bases and J lost 5, with 10 bases in between. CDR3 sequence: CASSINRNNEQFF. For the CDR3, the DNA is TGTGCCAGCAGCATAAACCGAAACAATGAGCAGTTCTTC.

V and J are TRBV6-2 or TRBV6-3 and TRBJ2-5, with 9 positions matching TRBD2. The CDR3 contains 18 residues. Trimming at V came to 8 bases and at J to 3 bases, leaving 19 bases not matched to a gene. The germline gives CDR1 MNHEY, CDR2 SVGEGT. CDR3 nucleotide sequence: TGTGCCAGCGGTAAAATGCTAGGGGCTAGCGGGGTTGAAGAGACCCAGTACTTC. Translation gives CASGKMLGASGVEETQYF.

V and J are TRBV7-8 and TRBJ2-7; a possible D gene is TRBD1 (6 bases). Trimming removed 2 bases from V and 1 base from J, with 15 bases in between. Germline CDR1 and CDR2: SGHVS and FQNEAQ. The CDR3 is 16 residues long. Here the CDR3 reads CASSLMALQGSYEQYF. Written as DNA, the CDR3 is TGTGCCAGCAGCTTAATGGCCCTCCAGGGGTCCTACGAGCAGTACTTC.

This clonotype appeared a few times. J is TRBJ2-3 and V is TRBV27, with 9 bases that match TRBD2. The length of the CDR3 is 14 residues. Germline assignment: CDR1 MNHEY and CDR2 SMNVEV (reference sequence). Unmatched junction bases numbered 3, after V lost 4 bases and J lost 4 bases. This CDR3 is CASSSWTSADTQYF. The CDR3 DNA is TGTGCCAGCAGTTCATGGACTAGCGCAGATACGCAGTATTTT.

The chain has TRBV24-1 and TRBJ1-1, with 7 nucleotides matching TRBD1. V trimming: 0 bases; J trimming: 5 bases; junction bases outside the gene matches: 5. Germline CDR1 KGHDR, CDR2 SFDVKD. The CDR3 has 15 residues. CDR3 loop: CATSDLEGAGTEAFF. In nucleotides, the CDR3 is TGTGCCACCAGTGATTTGGAGGGGGCCGGAACTGAAGCTTTCTTT.

At least ten counts were recorded for this clonotype. The rearrangement joins TRBV4-3 to TRBJ2-2; no clear D. Per germline, CDR1 LGHNA and CDR2 YSLEER. V was clipped by 0 bases and J by 1 base, with 3 bases between them. The CDR3 has 14 amino acids. CDR3 nucleotides: TGCGCCAGCAGCCAAGACGGGAACACCGGGGAGCTGTTTTTT. It yields the protein CASSQDGNTGELFF.

The CDR3: CASSPRSSGGVNNEQFF. CDR3 nucleotide sequence: TGTGCCAGCAGCCCCCGGAGTAGCGGGGGGGTAAACAATGAGCAGTTCTTC. The rearrangement uses TRBV13 and TRBJ2-1, with TRBD2 matching over 11 bases. Germline CDR1 and CDR2: PRHDT and FYEKMQ (reference sequence). The CDR3 is made up of 17 amino acids. V lost 5 bases, J lost 5 bases, and 11 bases stayed unmatched.

This rearrangement joins TRBV4-1 to TRBJ1-5; no firm D call. CDR1 and CDR2 from the germline V gene are MGHRA and YSYEKL. CDR3 length: 15 amino acids. Trimming stripped 1 base from V and 5 bases from J, with 12 bases between. CDR3 coding DNA: TGCGCCAGCAGCCAAGTAATCCGGGGAGATCAGCCCCAGCATTTT. It codes for CASSQVIRGDQPQHF.

Details on this clonotype: One junction end disagrees with the germline gene, perhaps due to a read error. The rearrangement uses TRBV19 and TRBJ1-1; no clear D. Germline CDR1 is LNHDA and CDR2 is SQIVND (reference sequence). The CDR3 is made up of 11 amino acids. CDR3 amino acids: CVSSSGTEAFF. The CDR3 coding sequence is TGTGTCAGTAGTAGTGGCACTGAAGCTTTCTTT.

The V call is TRBV5-6, the J call TRBJ2-7; 8 bases are a match to TRBD1. The junction had 5 bases not matched to a gene; V was cut back by 7 bases and J by 2 bases. The germline CDR1 and CDR2 sequences are SGHDT and YYEEEE. The CDR3 covers 13 residues. CDR3 DNA sequence: TGTGCCAGCTCGACAGGGGTCACCTACGAGCAGTACGTC. This gives the protein CASSTGVTYEQYV.

DNA of the CDR3: TGTGCCAGCAGCTCCCTCGGTCGGGGGATCGACACTGAAGCTTTCTTT. Its translation: CASSSLGRGIDTEAFF. V usage is TRBV7-9 and J usage is TRBJ1-1; TRBD1 might be the D (5 bases). The germline V gene has CDR1 SEHNR and CDR2 FQNEAQ (reference sequence). The CDR3 is 16 residues long. Trimming shortened V by 4 bases and J by 3 bases, and 18 bases separated the two germline ends.